The TCR beta chain under discussion was sequenced for a study of cytomegalovirus exposure and HLA in healthy donors. Findings of the study overall: The study flagged around 160 TCR beta chains as cytomegalovirus-associated. The study had only CMV serostatus as immune exposure information. Later on, a genetic analysis was performed. It linked a missense variant in DCLRE1C with V- and J-gene trimming of TCR beta. Later analysis identified several of the most significant clusters that appeared linked to common viral pathogens.

The germline V gene has CDR1 SEHNR and CDR2 FQNEAQ (reference sequence). The CDR3 totals 14 residues. The PCR employed 60 Vbeta primers together with 13 Jbeta primers. The repertoire was sequenced with immunoSEQ multiplex PCR; TCRdb's copy has only in-frame clones and lacks some. Of around 150,000 clones in the sample, 79% were seen once. Comments on this clone: What it binds is not known. Its ends do not fully match the called genes, so a read error is possible.

The clonotype originates from a man aged 50 to 60 in good health and CMV-seropositive. Sequencing used PBMCs. The chain carries TRBV7-9 and TRBJ1-5; D unclear. CDR3 region: CSSSRGGLDQPQHF. DNA for the CDR3: TGTTCCAGCAGCCGGGGAGGGTTGGATCAGCCCCAGCATTTT.